The clone carrying this T cell receptor (beta chain) was observed many times. Amplification of TCR beta CDR3 regions was performed using RNA transcripts as template. HTBI primers were employed in a first-round RT-PCR of the TCR CDR3. One entry per CDR3 protein, called by TCRdb with MiXCR from the multiplex PCR reads. The table has roughly 700,000 distinct CDR3 sequences, roughly 32% seen once. Germline V lookup: CDR1 SNHLY, CDR2 FYNNEI. V lost 7 bases and J lost 5; bases outside the gene matches: 6. CDR3 length: 13 residues. This specimen belongs to a study of T cells in Graves' hyperthyroidism and ophthalmopathy.

V and J are TRBV2 and TRBJ2-5; 8 nucleotides match TRBD1. The sequence was obtained from a woman aged 40 to 50 with Graves' hyperthyroidism. The specimen sequenced was blood. In DNA form, the CDR3 reads TGTGCCAGCACTGGAAACAGGGGGGAGACCCAGTACTTC. Amino acids: CASTGNRGETQYF. Full variable domain (outside the CDR3, taken from reference TRBV2 and TRBJ2-5): EPEVTQTPSHQVTQMGQEVILRCVPISNHLYFYWYRQILGQKVEFLVSFYNNEISEKSEIFDDQFSVERPDGSNFTLKIRSTKLEDSAMYFCASTGNRGETQYFGPGTRLLVL.